Below, one TCR beta chain is given with its context. The antigen is undetermined. The repertoire was sequenced with immunoSEQ multiplex PCR; TCRdb's copy has only in-frame clones and lacks some. The table has 70,000 or so clones, 70% to 90% seen once. This entry is derived from a study of OX40 agonist ivuxolimab in advanced cancers. Study-level information: Mean age 60 years, range about 20 to 79; 82.7% male. Study-wide findings and caveats: Compared with CD4+, CD8+ T cells on average had more expanded clones. Normalized T-cell clonal expansion was also low in some nonresponders. Among the lowest peripheral clonal expansion occurred in 0.1-3.0 mg/kg partial responders.

The V gene lost 4 bases and the J gene lost 4 bases, with 9 bases spanning the gap. From germline, CDR1 is SGDLS and CDR2 YYNGEE. The CDR3 is 13 residues long. The chain carries TRBV9 and TRBJ1-5; D call uncertain. This clonotype originated in an adult with an advanced solid tumor such as melanoma, head and neck, liver or kidney cancer. The sample here was CD4+ or CD8+ T cells sorted from blood, taken in a trial of the OX40 agonist ivuxolimab. CDR3 residues: CASSPDFNQPQHF. For the CDR3, the DNA is TGTGCCAGCAGCCCGGATTTTAATCAGCCCCAGCATTTT.